This TCR beta chain was captured by sequencing in a study of human T cells and chemical hapten exposure. Across the whole study: Diphenylcyclopropenone was applied weekly to patients' scalps across the approximately 25-week study. Patients, chiefly female, had alopecia areata, totalis or universalis.

Individual cDNA molecules (in the library) carried attached unique molecular identifiers. TCRdb itself ran the RACE reads through MiXCR, one entry per CDR3 protein. The table has fewer than 500,000 distinct CDR3 sequences, roughly 5% seen once. The germline gives CDR1 SGHTA, CDR2 FQGNSA. V gave up 6 bases and J gave up 4 bases, with 12 bases separating them. This CDR3 has 13 amino acids. Study-wide points: The number of TCRs above 1 in 1000 frequency did not change after DPC sensitization.

This sample's time point: patch test 1, 2 weeks after DPC sensitization. The treatment denotes: therapeutic diphenylcyclopropenone sensitization with weekly scalp DPC. This clonotype was counted many times. Its antigen is currently unknown. This specimen was whole blood, taken in connection with sensitization to the hapten diphenylcyclopropenone (DPC). The receptor's source is a woman in her forties or fifties with alopecia areata. Some clones in this sample may be carry-over from other donors' samples. The genes are TRBV7-2 and TRBJ1-1; D perhaps matches TRBD1 (5 bases). In DNA, the CDR3 is TGTGCCAGCAGTCCGATGGGGGGCACTGAAGCTTTCTTT. Protein product: CASSPMGGTEAFF.